The 27 T cell receptor beta chains reported below all come from one sample, sequenced in a study of beta chain features in type 1 diabetes. The whole isolated RNA underwent reverse transcription, so sequencing captured expressed TCRB transcripts. Here immunoSEQ multiplex PCR was the method, and the copy in TCRdb shows in-frame clones only, minus some. The sample holds 390,000 or so clones, approximately 15% seen once. Sequenced: naive CD4+ T cells from blood. The receptors originated from a man aged 25 to 40 in good health.

CDR3 DNA: TGTGCCAGCAGCCCCCGTCGGGACAGCGCTAACTATGGCTACACCTTC. It codes for CASSPRRDSANYGYTF. The rearrangement joins TRBV9 to TRBJ1-2; 7 nucleotides align to TRBD1. CDR3 size: 16 residues. Trimming at V came to 4 bases and at J to 0 bases, leaving 9 bases not matched to a gene. Germline V gene lookup returns CDR1 SGDLS and CDR2 YYNGEE.

This clone has only a few counts. This sequence joins TRBV7-9 and TRBJ2-7; 10 nucleotides align to TRBD2. Germline assignment: CDR1 SEHNR and CDR2 FQNEAQ (reference sequence). CDR3 length equals 15 residues. The V gene end was trimmed by 1 base and the J gene end by 6 bases; junction bases not matched to a gene: 6. CDR3 in DNA: TGTGCCAGCAGCTTAGTCCTAGCGGGGGACTCCGAGCAGTACGTC. Translated, it gives CASSLVLAGDSEQYV.

The chain employs TRBV28 and TRBJ2-2; TRBD2 is a possible D gene (5 bases). Germline V gene lookup returns CDR1 MDHEN and CDR2 SYDVKM. V gave up 7 bases and J gave up 0 bases, with 21 bases separating them. This CDR3 has 18 amino acids. Here the CDR3 DNA reads TGTGCCAGCACCAGAGACGGGGTGGCTCAGGCGAACACCGGGGAGCTGTTTTTT. It specifies CASTRDGVAQANTGELFF. The full variable domain, with the rest looked up from reference TRBV28 and TRBJ2-2, is DVKVTQSSRYLVKRTGEKVFLECVQDMDHENMFWYRQDPGLGLRLIYFSYDVKMKEKGDIPEGYSVSREKKERFSLILESASTNQTSMYLCASTRDGVAQANTGELFFGEGSRLTVL.

The rearrangement links TRBV27 to TRBJ2-1; TRBD2 agrees at 12 bases. The V gene end was trimmed by 5 bases and the J gene end by 0 bases; junction bases not matched to a gene: 5. CDR1 and CDR2 from the germline V gene are MNHEY and SMNVEV (reference sequence). This CDR3 comprises 17 residues. The CDR3: CASSGTSGFSSYNEQFF. For the CDR3, the DNA is TGTGCCAGCAGTGGGACTAGCGGGTTCAGCTCCTACAATGAGCAGTTCTTC.

CDR3 bases: TGTGCCAGCAGCCGAACAGGGGCTGAAGCTTTCTTT. It encodes CASSRTGAEAFF. The chain is built from TRBV6-6 and TRBJ1-1; 7 nucleotides match TRBD1. V lost 6 bases and J lost 6; bases outside the gene matches: 4. CDR1 MNHNY and CDR2 SVGAGI come from the germline V gene (reference sequence). The CDR3 sequence is 12 residues long.

In regard to this clone: Different DNA sequences within this sample yield the same CDR3. The rearrangement links TRBV7-2 to TRBJ2-7; D is uncertain. Germline CDR1 reads SGHTA; CDR2 reads FQGNSA. V lost 1 base and J lost 6, with 4 bases in between. The CDR3 is 11 amino acids. CDR3 coding DNA: TGTGCCAGCAGCTTAGTGGGCGAGCAGTACTTC. Its translation: CASSLVGEQYF. Looking up the rest from reference TRBV7-2 and TRBJ2-7 gives the full variable domain: GAGVSQSPSNKVTEKGKDVELRCDPISGHTALYWYRQSLGQGLEFLIYFQGNSAPDKSGLPSDRFSAERTGGSVSTLTIQRTQQEDSAVYLCASSLVGEQYFGPGTRLTVT.

This clone has just a few counts. The CDR3 region is CASSLAAGSDTQYF. In nucleotides, the CDR3 is TGTGCCAGCAGCTTAGCGGCAGGATCGGATACGCAGTATTTT. V usage is TRBV7-2 and J usage is TRBJ2-3; D is unresolved. The CDR3 loop spans 14 amino acids. V shed 0 bases and J shed 6 bases, with 10 bases lying between them. Germline V gene data show CDR1 as SGHTA and CDR2 as FQGNSA.

The chain links TRBV9 to TRBJ2-1, with D unresolved. Germline V gene data show CDR1 as SGDLS and CDR2 as YYNGEE. V lost 0 bases and J lost 5, with 9 bases in between. The CDR3 spans 14 residues. CDR3 loop: CASSVGQSDNEQFF. The CDR3 region has the DNA TGTGCCAGCAGCGTAGGGCAGTCCGACAATGAGCAGTTCTTC.

A few counts support this clone. The J gene is TRBJ1-2, the V gene TRBV9; 7 nucleotides align to TRBD1. From germline, CDR1 is SGDLS and CDR2 YYNGEE. With V trimmed by 5 bases and J by 5 bases, 12 bases remained unmatched. The CDR3 has 15 amino acids. The CDR3 DNA reads TGTGCCAGCAGGGCACCCCCGGGACAGAGATATGGCTACACCTTC. Its protein product is CASRAPPGQRYGYTF.

This clone was seen more than once but under ten times. The chain employs TRBV7-2 and TRBJ2-1, with 8 bases fitting TRBD1. The CDR3 has 16 residues. CDR1 is SGHTA and CDR2 is FQGNSA in the germline V gene. V was pared by 2 bases and J by 7 bases, with 10 bases of the junction left unmatched. CDR3 DNA sequence: TGTGCCAGCAGCTTACTTCGCATGGACAGGGTGAATGAGCAGTTCTTC. As protein: CASSLLRMDRVNEQFF.

The chain combines TRBV6-4 with TRBJ1-1; D uncertain. Germline V gives CDR1 MRHNA, CDR2 SNTAGT. The V end was cut by 4 bases, the J end by 2 bases, with 8 bases between. The CDR3 runs to 13 residues. The CDR3 nucleotides read TGTGCCAGCAGTGTCGAGGATAACACTGAAGCTTTCTTT. Translation gives CASSVEDNTEAFF.

A word on this clone: Other DNA sequences from this sample encode an identical CDR3 as well. The CDR3 here is CSARDSYEQYF. The CDR3, as DNA: TGCAGTGCTAGGGACAGCTACGAGCAGTACTTC. The chain uses TRBV20-1 and TRBJ2-7, with D possibly TRBD1 on 6 matching bases. Germline V gene lookup returns CDR1 DFQATT and CDR2 SNEGSKA (reference sequence). The CDR3 runs to 11 residues. The V end was cut by 3 bases, the J end by 3 bases, with 6 bases between.

This clone was seen repeatedly, ten times or more. The CDR3 loop is CANQEIYEQYV. DNA of the CDR3: TGTGCCAATCAGGAGATCTACGAGCAGTACGTC. This sequence joins TRBV21-1 and TRBJ2-7. TRBV21-1 has pseudogene status. This CDR3 comprises 11 residues.

This chain connects TRBV25-1 to TRBJ1-5, with 9 bases lining up with TRBD1. Germline V gene lookup returns CDR1 MGHDK and CDR2 SYGVNS. Losses at the gene ends were 3 bases for V and 5 bases for J; bases not matched to a gene: 11. This CDR3 region has 17 residues. CDR3 in amino acids: CASSDSAGDRVDQPQHF. Written as DNA, the CDR3 is TGTGCCAGCAGTGACTCTGCTGGGGACAGGGTAGATCAGCCCCAGCATTTT. Full variable domain (outside the CDR3, taken from reference TRBV25-1 and TRBJ1-5): EADIYQTPRYLVIGTGKKITLECSQTMGHDKMYWYQQDPGMELHLIHYSYGVNSTEKGDLSSESTVSRIRTEHFPLTLESARPSHTSQYLCASSDSAGDRVDQPQHFGDGTRLSIL.

The genes are TRBV29-1 and TRBJ1-1; 10 nucleotides align to TRBD1. Germline loops: CDR1 SQVTM, CDR2 ANQGSEA. This CDR3 region has 13 residues. Losses at the gene ends were 7 bases for V and 5 bases for J; bases not matched to a gene: 7. The CDR3 DNA is TGCAGCGCAGTCCGGGGACAGGGGACTGAAGCTTTCTTT. This gives the protein CSAVRGQGTEAFF.

There are a few counts of this clone. V and J are TRBV7-8 and TRBJ2-1, with 7 bases aligning to TRBD2. This CDR3 has 16 amino acids. Germline trimming cut 4 bases from V and 7 bases from J; bases unmatched to any gene: 13. The germline V gene encodes CDR1 SGHVS and CDR2 FQNEAQ. The CDR3 region has the DNA TGTGCCAGCAGCTCCCTGGGCGGGGGAGGACCGAATGAGCAGTTCTTC. Its protein product is CASSSLGGGGPNEQFF.

This clone was found a few times. The rearrangement joins TRBV14 to TRBJ1-3; maybe TRBD1 (5 bases). Germline V CDR1 and CDR2: SGHDN, FVKESK. The V gene lost 4 bases and the J gene lost 0 bases, with 10 bases spanning the gap. The CDR3 sequence is 15 residues long. CDR3 in amino acids: CASSPTGVSGNTIYF. The CDR3 DNA reads as TGTGCCAGCAGCCCTACAGGTGTCTCTGGAAACACCATATATTTT.

This clone has just a few counts. The chain has TRBV7-9 and TRBJ2-5, with 13 bases fitting TRBD2. V shed 4 bases and J 4 bases; nucleotides not matched to a gene: 6. CDR3 length: 16 amino acids. Germline CDR1 reads SEHNR; CDR2 reads FQNEAQ (reference sequence). CDR3 in DNA: TGTGCCAGCAGCTACCGGACTAGCGGGAGTGGAGAGACCCAGTACTTC. It yields the protein CASSYRTSGSGETQYF.

This clone has only a few counts. The chain uses TRBV7-2 and TRBJ2-5; D perhaps matches TRBD2 (5 bases). V gave up 5 bases and J gave up 2 bases, with 15 bases separating them. The CDR3 consists of 15 residues. Germline CDR1 SGHTA, CDR2 FQGNSA. As DNA, the CDR3 is TGTGCCAGCAGCGCTAGCCGAGGCTTTCAAGAGACCCAGTACTTC. Its protein product is CASSASRGFQETQYF.

Here the CDR3 DNA reads TGCGCCAGCAGCTTGAGTGGTGCTACTAATGAAAAACTGTTTTTT. Translating it yields CASSLSGATNEKLFF. This chain joins TRBV5-1 and TRBJ1-4; no firm D call. This CDR3 region has 15 residues. Germline CDR1 is SGHRS and CDR2 is YFSETQ. The V and J ends lost 1 base and 2 bases respectively, with 9 bases between them.

The V call is TRBV7-8, the J call TRBJ2-3; perhaps TRBD2 as D (6 bases). The CDR3 is 14 residues long. Trimming shortened V by 3 bases and J by 5 bases, and 12 bases separated the two germline ends. The V gene's germline CDR1 is SGHVS and CDR2 FQNEAQ. The DNA for the CDR3 is TGTGCCAGCAGCTTGATCAATAGCGGAGATACGCAGTATTTT. Protein product: CASSLINSGDTQYF.

This clone was found a few times. The chain uses TRBV7-2 and TRBJ1-1; D call uncertain. Germline V lookup: CDR1 SGHTA, CDR2 FQGNSA. V was cut by 0 bases and J by 6 bases, with 11 bases left in between. This CDR3 spans 14 amino acids. The CDR3 DNA sequence: TGTGCCAGCAGCTTAGCATTTGGGCTCGCTGAAGCTTTCTTT. Translating it yields CASSLAFGLAEAFF.

The rearrangement links TRBV14 to TRBJ2-3, with 9 positions matching TRBD1. Germline-derived CDR1 and CDR2 are SGHDN and FVKESK. J lost 5 bases, V lost 4 bases, and 10 bases had no gene match. This CDR3 comprises 16 residues. The CDR3 reads CASSPRDRAFGDTQYF. Here the CDR3 DNA reads TGTGCCAGCAGCCCTCGGGACAGGGCTTTTGGAGATACGCAGTATTTT. Together with reference TRBV14 and TRBJ2-3, the CDR3 gives the full variable domain: EAGVTQFPSHSVIEKGQTVTLRCDPISGHDNLYWYRRVMGKEIKFLLHFVKESKQDESGMPNNRFLAERTGGTYSTLKVQPAELEDSGVYFCASSPRDRAFGDTQYFGPGTRLTVL.

This clone was detected only a few times. The genes are TRBV4-3 and TRBJ1-2; no clear D. CDR3 length: 13 amino acids. V shed 0 bases and J shed 4 bases, with 6 bases lying between them. CDR1 and CDR2 from the germline V gene are LGHNA and YSLEER. In DNA form, the CDR3 reads TGCGCCAGCAGCCAAGAGTACACCTATGGCTACACCTTC. Translation: CASSQEYTYGYTF.

Ten or more counts support this clone. V usage is TRBV14 and J usage is TRBJ2-7; D possibly corresponds to TRBD2 (5 bases). V lost 5 bases and J lost 4, with 6 bases in between. This CDR3 region has 11 residues. Germline V gene data show CDR1 as SGHDN and CDR2 as FVKESK. The CDR3: CASSGEYEQYF. The CDR3, as DNA: TGTGCCAGCAGCGGGGAGTACGAGCAGTACTTC.

There are a few counts of this clone. The rearrangement uses TRBV4-3 and TRBJ2-5, with 7 bases that match TRBD1. Germline CDR1 is LGHNA and CDR2 is YSLEER. The CDR3 totals 16 residues. After removal of 0 bases from V and 2 bases from J, the junction contained 6 bases not matched to a gene. The CDR3 nucleotides are TGCGCCAGCAGCCAAGACAGACAGGGCCTTCAAGAGACCCAGTACTTC. Amino acids: CASSQDRQGLQETQYF.

The CDR3 here is CASSLRQGSSYNEQFF. The DNA for the CDR3 is TGTGCCAGCAGCCTGAGACAGGGAAGCTCCTACAATGAGCAGTTCTTC. V and J are TRBV14 and TRBJ2-1; TRBD1 agrees at 7 bases. V dropped 4 bases and J dropped 0; count of bases not matched to a gene: 6. Germline lookup yields CDR1 SGHDN and CDR2 FVKESK. CDR3 length: 16 amino acids.